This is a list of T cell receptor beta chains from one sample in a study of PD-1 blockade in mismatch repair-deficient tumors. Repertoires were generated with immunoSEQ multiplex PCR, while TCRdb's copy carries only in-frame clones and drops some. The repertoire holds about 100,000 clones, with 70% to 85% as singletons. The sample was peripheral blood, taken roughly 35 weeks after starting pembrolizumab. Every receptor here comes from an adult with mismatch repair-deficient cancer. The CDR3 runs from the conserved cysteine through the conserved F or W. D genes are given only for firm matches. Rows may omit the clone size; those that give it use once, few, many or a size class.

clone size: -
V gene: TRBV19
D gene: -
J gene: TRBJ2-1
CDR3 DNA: TGTGCCAGTAGTACTCGACACCACAATGAGCAGTTCTTC
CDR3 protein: CASSTRHHNEQFF

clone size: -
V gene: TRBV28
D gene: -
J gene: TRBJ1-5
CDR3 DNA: TGTGCCAGCAGTTTACGGTCCCTGATGGATCAGCCCCAGCATTTT
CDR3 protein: CASSLRSLMDQPQHF

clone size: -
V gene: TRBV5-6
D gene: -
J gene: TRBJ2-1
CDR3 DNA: TGTGCCAGCAGCTTGGTGGTAGGGTGGAATGAGCAGTTCTTC
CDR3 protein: CASSLVVGWNEQFF

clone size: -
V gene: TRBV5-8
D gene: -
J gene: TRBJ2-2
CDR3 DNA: TGTGCCAGCAGCTCAGGGGGGGAGCTGTTTTTT
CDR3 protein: CASSSGGELFF

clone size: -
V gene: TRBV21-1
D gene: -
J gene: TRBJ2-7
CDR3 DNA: TGTGCCAGCAGCAAAGTTGATAGCGCCTCCTACGAGCAGTACTTC
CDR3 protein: CASSKVDSASYEQYF

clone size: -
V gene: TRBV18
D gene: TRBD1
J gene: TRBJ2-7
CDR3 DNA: TGTGCCAGCTCACGACAGGGGAACGACGAGCAGTACTTC
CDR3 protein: CASSRQGNDEQYF

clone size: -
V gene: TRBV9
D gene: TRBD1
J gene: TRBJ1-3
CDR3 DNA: TGTGCCAGCAGCGCAACAGGGGCCTGGGGTGGAAACACCATATATTTT
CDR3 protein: CASSATGAWGGNTIYF

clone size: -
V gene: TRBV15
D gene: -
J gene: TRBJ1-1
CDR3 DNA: TGTGCCACCAGCGGGTCAGCCTACCTCAACACTGAAGCTTTCTTT
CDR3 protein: CATSGSAYLNTEAFF

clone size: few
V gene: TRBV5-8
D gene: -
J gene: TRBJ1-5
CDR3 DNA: TGTGCCAGCAGCTATACACCTAGCAATCAGCCCCAGCATTTT
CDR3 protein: CASSYTPSNQPQHF

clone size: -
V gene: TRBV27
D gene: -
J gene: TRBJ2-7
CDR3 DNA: TGTGCCAGCAGTACGGGTCAATTCTCCTACGAGCAGTACTTC
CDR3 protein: CASSTGQFSYEQYF

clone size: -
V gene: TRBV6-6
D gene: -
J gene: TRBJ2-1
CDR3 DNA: TGTGCCAGCAGTACCCAAGGGCAGAACTACAATGAGCAGTTCTTC
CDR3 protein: CASSTQGQNYNEQFF

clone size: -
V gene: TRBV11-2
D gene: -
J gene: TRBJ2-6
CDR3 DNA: TGTGCCAGCAGCTTAGATGGGGCTTCAGGGGCCAACGTCCTGACTTTC
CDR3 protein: CASSLDGASGANVLTF

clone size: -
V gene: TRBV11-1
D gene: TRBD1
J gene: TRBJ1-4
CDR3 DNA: TGTGCCAGCAGCGACAGGGCGAATGAAAAACTGTTTTTT
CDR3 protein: CASSDRANEKLFF

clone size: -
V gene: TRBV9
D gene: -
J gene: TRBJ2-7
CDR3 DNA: TGTGCCAGCAGTCCGACCCTCTACGAGCAGTACTTC
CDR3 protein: CASSPTLYEQYF

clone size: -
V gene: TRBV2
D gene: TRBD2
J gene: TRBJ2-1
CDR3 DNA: TGTGCCAGCAGTGCCGGACTAGCGGGAGGAAACAATGAGCAGTTCTTC
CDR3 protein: CASSAGLAGGNNEQFF

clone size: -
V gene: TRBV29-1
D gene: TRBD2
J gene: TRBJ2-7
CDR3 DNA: TGCAGCGTTAGGGGCGGGAGTAAGCCCTACGAGCAGTACTTC
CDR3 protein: CSVRGGSKPYEQYF

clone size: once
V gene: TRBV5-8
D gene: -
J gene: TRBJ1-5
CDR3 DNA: TGTGCCAGCAGGGGGCTGAGTGTTCAGCCCCAGCATTTT
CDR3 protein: CASRGLSVQPQHF

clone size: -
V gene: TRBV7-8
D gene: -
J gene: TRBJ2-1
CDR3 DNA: TGTGCCAGCAGCAACCCGACTTATCGGGGATACAATGAGCAGTTCTTC
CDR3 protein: CASSNPTYRGYNEQFF

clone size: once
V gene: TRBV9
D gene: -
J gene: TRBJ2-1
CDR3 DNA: TGTGCCAGCAGCGTAGTTGGGGACCTCTACAATGAGCAGTTCTTC
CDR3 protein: CASSVVGDLYNEQFF

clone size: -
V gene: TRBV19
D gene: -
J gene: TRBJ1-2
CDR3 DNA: TGTGCCAGTAGTACGGGAACAGGGATTGGCTATGGCTACACCTTC
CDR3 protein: CASSTGTGIGYGYTF

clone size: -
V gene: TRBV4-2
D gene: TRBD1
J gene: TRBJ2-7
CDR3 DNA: TGTGCCAGCAGCCAGGCGAGGACAGGGGCCTACGAGCAGTACTTC
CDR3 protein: CASSQARTGAYEQYF

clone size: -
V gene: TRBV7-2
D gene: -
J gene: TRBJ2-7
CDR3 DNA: TGTGCCAGCAGCTTAGCGCCCAGGGGCTACGAGCAGTACTTC
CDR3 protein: CASSLAPRGYEQYF

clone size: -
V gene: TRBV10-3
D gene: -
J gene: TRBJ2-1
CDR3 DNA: TGTGCCATCAGTGAGAACCACGGGAGTATGGATGAGCAGTTCTTC
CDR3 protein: CAISENHGSMDEQFF